Presented here are 24 T cell receptor beta chains from one specimen sequenced in a study of Ad26.COV2.S vaccination and SARS-CoV-2 variants. Treatment meaning: about 20 received Ad26.COV2.S at low or high dose, single or two shots; roughly five received placebo; per-sample allocation not given. Samples came from day 63 after the first vaccine or placebo injection. Measured with immunoSEQ multiplex PCR; TCRdb has only the in-frame clones, and not every one. The profile shows 380,000 or so clones, 88% of them singletons. The source material was peripheral blood, sampled in a trial of Ad26.COV2.S vaccine versus placebo. The receptors derive from a person between 18 and 65 years old who received the Ad26.COV2.S COVID-19 vaccine or a placebo.

V is TRBV2 and J is TRBJ2-1; 13 nucleotides agree with TRBD2. With V trimmed by 5 bases and J by 10 bases, 8 bases remained unmatched. Germline V gives CDR1 SNHLY, CDR2 FYNNEI. The CDR3 is made up of 15 amino acids. The CDR3 spells CASSPGLAGVGEQFF. DNA of the CDR3: TGTGCCAGCAGTCCCGGACTAGCGGGAGTAGGGGAGCAGTTCTTC.

The chain combines TRBV5-1 with TRBJ2-7, with 7 bases fitting TRBD2. Germline CDR1 is SGHRS and CDR2 is YFSETQ. The CDR3 has 14 amino acids. After removal of 0 bases from V and 6 bases from J, the junction contained 6 bases not matched to a gene. The CDR3 nucleotides read TGCGCCAGCAGCTTGGGGCTAGCGGCAATCGAGCAGTACTTC. It yields the protein CASSLGLAAIEQYF.

J is TRBJ1-1 and V is TRBV7-3, with D possibly being TRBD1 (6 bases). V lost 5 bases to trimming and J lost 3 bases, with 19 bases between them. The CDR3 sequence is 16 residues long. The germline V gene encodes CDR1 SGHTA and CDR2 FQGTGA. DNA for the CDR3: TGTGCCAGCAGCCCCGCGCAGGGGCGTATGGACACTGAAGCTTTCTTT. As protein: CASSPAQGRMDTEAFF.

This clone was detected once. The chain recombines TRBV4-3 with TRBJ1-1; D is perhaps TRBD1 (6 bases). Trimming stripped 4 bases from V and 6 bases from J, with 21 bases between. CDR3 length equals 16 residues. Germline V CDR1 and CDR2: LGHNA, YSLEER. The CDR3 bases are TGCGCCAGCAGCCCCTACCCGGGAGCAGGGGTCTCTGAAGCTTTCTTT. This translates into CASSPYPGAGVSEAFF.

The chain recombines TRBV30 with TRBJ2-3; maybe TRBD1 (6 bases). Germline loops: CDR1 GTSNPN, CDR2 SVGIG (reference sequence). Between the trimmed V and J ends, which lost 7 bases and 5 bases, there was a span of 16 bases. The length of the CDR3 is 13 residues. The CDR3 DNA is TGTGCCTCGACGGGACATCGGGGAGATACGCAGTATTTT. It codes for CASTGHRGDTQYF.

The chain carries TRBV9 and TRBJ2-3; possible D gene TRBD2, 7 bases. CDR3 length equals 16 residues. The V gene's germline CDR1 is SGDLS and CDR2 YYNGEE. Between the trimmed V and J ends, which lost 0 bases and 4 bases, there was a span of 15 bases. The CDR3 sequence: CASSVVPRGPADTQYF. The DNA of the CDR3 is TGTGCCAGCAGCGTAGTCCCGCGGGGGCCAGCAGATACGCAGTATTTT.

The chain recombines TRBV28 with TRBJ2-3; 7 bases fit TRBD2. The CDR3 sequence is 14 residues long. Germline CDR1 reads MDHEN; CDR2 reads SYDVKM. V gave up 2 bases and J gave up 3 bases; unmatched junction bases: 2. CDR3 loop: CASSLGGRTDTQYF. The CDR3 DNA follows: TGTGCCAGCAGTTTAGGCGGGAGAACAGATACGCAGTATTTT.

This clone was seen a handful of times. The chain employs TRBV28 and TRBJ2-1; 7 bases are a match to TRBD2. J lost 16 bases, V lost 10 bases, and 25 bases had no gene match. Germline CDR1 is MDHEN and CDR2 is SYDVKM. The CDR3 loop spans 15 amino acids. The CDR3 protein is CATSLNWERDATGFF. DNA of the CDR3: TGTGCCACCTCCCTTAATTGGGAGCGGGACGCTACGGGATTCTTC. The full variable domain, completed using reference TRBV28 and TRBJ2-1, is DVKVTQSSRYLVKRTGEKVFLECVQDMDHENMFWYRQDPGLGLRLIYFSYDVKMKEKGDIPEGYSVSREKKERFSLILESASTNQTSMYLCATSLNWERDATGFFGPGTRLTVL.

Details on this clone: This sample also contains other DNA sequences that code for the same CDR3. The J gene is TRBJ1-2, the V gene TRBV6-2 or TRBV6-3; D gene uncertain. There are 13 residues in the CDR3. Germline assignment: CDR1 MNHEY and CDR2 SVGEGT. Trimming pared 0 bases from V and 8 bases from J, leaving 10 bases between. The CDR3 protein is CASSYSDGRGYTF. CDR3 coding DNA: TGTGCCAGCAGTTACTCAGATGGCCGAGGCTACACCTTC.

This chain links TRBV21-1 with TRBJ1-1. TRBV21-1 is a pseudogene locus. There are 18 residues in the CDR3. Here the CDR3 DNA reads TGTGCCAGCAGCAAAGGCCCTGGCGTCGAGGATATGAACACTGAAGCTTTCTTT. The encoded protein is CASSKGPGVEDMNTEAFF.

This clone was counted a single time. The chain has TRBV4-3 and TRBJ2-6; maybe TRBD2 (5 bases). The V gene lost 1 base and the J gene lost 1 base, with 8 bases spanning the gap. CDR1 is LGHNA and CDR2 is YSLEER in the germline V gene. The CDR3 is made up of 16 amino acids. The CDR3, as DNA: TGCGCCAGCAGCCAAGCCCGGGGTTCTGGGGCCAACGTCCTGACTTTC. Its protein product is CASSQARGSGANVLTF.

This clone was counted a few times. This chain joins TRBV7-3 and TRBJ2-7, with D possibly being TRBD1 (5 bases). Germline CDR1 is SGHTA and CDR2 is FQGTGA. Trimming left V 5 bases short and J 0 bases short, with 14 bases between. The CDR3 consists of 15 residues. The DNA for the CDR3 is TGTGCCAGCAGCATGGGTGAAGGGGACTCCTACGAGCAGTACTTC. This translates into CASSMGEGDSYEQYF.

The chain uses TRBV6-2 or TRBV6-3 and TRBJ1-3; unclear D gene. Germline assignment: CDR1 MNHEY and CDR2 SVGEGT. The V and J ends lost 2 bases and 0 bases respectively, with 8 bases between them. This CDR3 contains 15 residues. DNA for the CDR3: TGTGCCAGCAGTTACCGGGAGTTCTCTGGAAACACCATATATTTT. It translates to CASSYREFSGNTIYF.

The rearrangement joins TRBV7-2 to TRBJ1-2; a weak D match, TRBD1 (5 bases). V lost 4 bases to trimming and J lost 8 bases, with 17 bases between them. The CDR3 contains 14 residues. Germline V CDR1 and CDR2: SGHTA, FQGNSA. CDR3 nucleotide sequence: TGTGCCAGCAGCTATTCAGGGAGTCGATACGGCTACACCTTC. Its protein product is CASSYSGSRYGYTF.

This chain connects TRBV2 to TRBJ1-6; D unclear. The CDR3 is made up of 15 amino acids. V lost 3 bases to trimming and J lost 5 bases, with 11 bases between them. Germline CDR1 SNHLY, CDR2 FYNNEI. The CDR3: CASSDNRPDNSPLHF. The CDR3 coding sequence is TGTGCCAGCAGTGATAACCGGCCTGATAATTCACCCCTCCACTTT.

This clone came up many times. The chain joins TRBV19 to TRBJ2-1; 9 nucleotides line up with TRBD1. V was pared by 8 bases and J by 0 bases, with 2 bases of the junction left unmatched. The germline gives CDR1 LNHDA, CDR2 SQIVND (reference sequence). The CDR3 runs to 14 residues. CDR3 bases: TGTGCCAGTCGGGACAGGGTCTCCTACAATGAGCAGTTCTTC. Protein sequence: CASRDRVSYNEQFF.

The chain employs TRBV9 and TRBJ1-1; TRBD1 matches at 7 bases. With V trimmed by 5 bases and J by 12 bases, 7 bases remained unmatched. CDR3 length: 11 residues. Germline loops: CDR1 SGDLS, CDR2 YYNGEE. CDR3 nucleotides: TGTGCCAGCAGTAAAGACAGGGAGACTTTCTTT. Protein product: CASSKDRETFF.

This chain uses TRBV30 with TRBJ1-6, with D tentatively TRBD1 (5 bases). The CDR3 covers 15 residues. The V end was cut by 2 bases, the J end by 7 bases, with 15 bases between. CDR1 and CDR2 (germline): GTSNPN, SVGIG (reference sequence). The chain's CDR3 is CAWSPGPGVNSPLHF. In DNA, the CDR3 is TGTGCCTGGAGTCCTGGGCCGGGGGTCAATTCACCCCTCCACTTT.

This rearrangement joins TRBV9 to TRBJ1-5; D is unresolved. The germline gives CDR1 SGDLS, CDR2 YYNGEE. With 4 bases removed from V and 4 bases from J, the gap between germline ends came to 12 bases. This CDR3 is 14 amino acids long. The CDR3 region is CASSPEPGNQPQHF. Here the CDR3 DNA reads TGTGCCAGCAGCCCTGAACCGGGTAATCAGCCCCAGCATTTT.

The chain couples TRBV7-8 to TRBJ1-1, with D possibly TRBD1 on 5 matching bases. The CDR3 loop spans 15 amino acids. V was trimmed by 4 bases and J by 5 bases, leaving 17 bases between them. Germline loops: CDR1 SGHVS, CDR2 FQNEAQ. DNA of the CDR3: TGTGCCAGCAGCTCAGGGCCGCGGTCGGGAACTGAAGCTTTCTTT. Amino acid sequence: CASSSGPRSGTEAFF.

J is TRBJ2-7 and V is TRBV27; 7 bases match TRBD1. V shed 4 bases, J shed 1 base, and the junction held 10 bases outside the gene matches. The CDR3 is made up of 16 amino acids. Germline assignment: CDR1 MNHEY and CDR2 SMNVEV (reference sequence). CDR3 in amino acids: CASSSKTGVNSYEQYF. The CDR3 DNA reads TGTGCCAGCAGTTCTAAAACAGGGGTGAATTCCTACGAGCAGTACTTC.

The chain has TRBV10-3 and TRBJ1-3, with TRBD1 matching 7 bases. CDR1 is ENHRY and CDR2 is SYGVKD in the germline V gene. After removal of 8 bases from V and 4 bases from J, the junction contained 8 bases not matched to a gene. This CDR3 is 14 amino acids long. The CDR3 coding sequence is TGTGCCATCGGAGCGACAGGGCCCGGAAACACCATATATTTT. Its translation is CAIGATGPGNTIYF.

The gene calls are TRBV6-5 and TRBJ1-1; D gene uncertain. Germline V gene lookup returns CDR1 MNHEY and CDR2 SVGAGI. CDR3 length: 15 amino acids. Between the trimmed V and J ends, which lost 0 bases and 4 bases, there was a span of 12 bases. CDR3 region: CASSYSWSAGTEAFF. The CDR3 bases are TGTGCCAGCAGTTACTCATGGAGCGCGGGCACTGAAGCTTTCTTT.

This clone was counted between two and nine times. The gene calls are TRBV19 and TRBJ1-3; no clear D. V lost 5 bases, J lost 8 bases, and 16 bases lay in between. Germline values: CDR1 LNHDA, CDR2 SQIVND (reference sequence). CDR3 length: 14 residues. Written as DNA, the CDR3 is TGTGCCAGTAGTCCCGGCCCACTACGAGACACCATATATTTT. Its protein is CASSPGPLRDTIYF.